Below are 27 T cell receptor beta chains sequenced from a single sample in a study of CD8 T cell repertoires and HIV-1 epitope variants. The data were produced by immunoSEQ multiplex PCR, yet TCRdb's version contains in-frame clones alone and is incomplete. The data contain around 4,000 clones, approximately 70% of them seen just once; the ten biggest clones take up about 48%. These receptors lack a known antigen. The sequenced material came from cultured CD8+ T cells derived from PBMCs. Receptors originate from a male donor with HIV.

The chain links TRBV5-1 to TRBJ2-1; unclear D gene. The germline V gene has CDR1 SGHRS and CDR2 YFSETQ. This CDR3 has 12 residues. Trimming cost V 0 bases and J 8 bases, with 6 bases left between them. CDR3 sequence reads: CASSLAPHEQFF. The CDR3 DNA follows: TGCGCCAGCAGCTTGGCTCCTCATGAGCAGTTCTTC.

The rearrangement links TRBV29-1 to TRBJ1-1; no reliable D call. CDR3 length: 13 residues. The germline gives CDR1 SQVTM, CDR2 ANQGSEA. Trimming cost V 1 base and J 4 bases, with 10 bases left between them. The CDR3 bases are TGCAGCGTTGAAGGAGGGTTCGGCACTGAAGCTTTCTTT. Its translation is CSVEGGFGTEAFF.

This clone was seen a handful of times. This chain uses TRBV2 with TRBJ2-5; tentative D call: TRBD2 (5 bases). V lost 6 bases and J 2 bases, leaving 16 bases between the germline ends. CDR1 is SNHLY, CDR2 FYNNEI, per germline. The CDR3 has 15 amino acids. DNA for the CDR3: TGTGCCAGCAGCTCCGCCGGGATAGATCAAGAGACCCAGTACTTC. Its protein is CASSSAGIDQETQYF.

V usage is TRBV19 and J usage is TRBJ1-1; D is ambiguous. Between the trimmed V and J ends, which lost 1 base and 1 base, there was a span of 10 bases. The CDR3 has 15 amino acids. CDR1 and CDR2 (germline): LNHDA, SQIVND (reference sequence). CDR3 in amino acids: CASSIGERSNTEAFF. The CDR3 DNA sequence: TGTGCCAGTAGTATAGGAGAACGGTCGAACACTGAAGCTTTCTTT.

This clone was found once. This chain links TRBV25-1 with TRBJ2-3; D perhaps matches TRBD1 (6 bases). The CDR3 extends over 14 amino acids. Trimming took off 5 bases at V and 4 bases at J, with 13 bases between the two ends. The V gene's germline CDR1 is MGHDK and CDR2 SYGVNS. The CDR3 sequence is CASSTGSGADTQYF. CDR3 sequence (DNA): TGTGCCAGCAGTACAGGGTCCGGCGCAGATACGCAGTATTTT.

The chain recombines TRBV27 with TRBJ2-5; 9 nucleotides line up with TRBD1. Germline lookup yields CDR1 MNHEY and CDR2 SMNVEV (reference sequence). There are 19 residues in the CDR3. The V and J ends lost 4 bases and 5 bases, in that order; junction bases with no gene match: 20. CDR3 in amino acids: CASSSTTTTQGAKGETQYF. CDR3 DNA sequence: TGTGCCAGCAGTTCCACGACAACCACACAGGGGGCGAAGGGCGAGACCCAGTACTTC.

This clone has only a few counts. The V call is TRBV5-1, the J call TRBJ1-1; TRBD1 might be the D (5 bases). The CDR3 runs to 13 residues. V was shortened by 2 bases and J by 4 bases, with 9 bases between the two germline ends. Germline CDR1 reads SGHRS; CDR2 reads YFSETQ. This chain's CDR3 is CASSLYGGTEAFF. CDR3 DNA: TGCGCCAGCAGCTTATATGGGGGCACTGAAGCTTTCTTT.

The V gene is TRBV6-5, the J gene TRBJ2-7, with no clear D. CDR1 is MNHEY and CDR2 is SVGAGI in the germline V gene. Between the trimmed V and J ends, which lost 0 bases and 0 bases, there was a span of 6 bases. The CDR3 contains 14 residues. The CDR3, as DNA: TGTGCCAGCAGTTACTCGGGCGGCTCCTACGAGCAGTACTTC. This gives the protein CASSYSGGSYEQYF.

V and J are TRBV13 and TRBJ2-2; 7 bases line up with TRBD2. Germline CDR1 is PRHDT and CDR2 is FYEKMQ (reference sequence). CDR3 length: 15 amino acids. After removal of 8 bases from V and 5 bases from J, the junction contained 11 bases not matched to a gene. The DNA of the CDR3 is TGTGCCAGCGGAGGGGCGGGAGTGGAAACCGGGGAGCTGTTTTTT. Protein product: CASGGAGVETGELFF.

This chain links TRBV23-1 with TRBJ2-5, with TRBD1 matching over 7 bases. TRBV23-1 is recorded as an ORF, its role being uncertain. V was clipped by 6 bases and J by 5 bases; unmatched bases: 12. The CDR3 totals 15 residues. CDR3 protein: CASSQKDRVGETQYF. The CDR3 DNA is TGCGCCAGCAGCCAAAAAGACAGGGTGGGTGAGACCCAGTACTTC.

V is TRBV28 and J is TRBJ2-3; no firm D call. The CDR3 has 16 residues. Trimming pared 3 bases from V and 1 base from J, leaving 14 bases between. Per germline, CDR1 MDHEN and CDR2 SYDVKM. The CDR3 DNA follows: TGTGCCAGCAGTTTCCCGAATCTAAAAGGCACAGATACGCAGTATTTT. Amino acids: CASSFPNLKGTDTQYF.

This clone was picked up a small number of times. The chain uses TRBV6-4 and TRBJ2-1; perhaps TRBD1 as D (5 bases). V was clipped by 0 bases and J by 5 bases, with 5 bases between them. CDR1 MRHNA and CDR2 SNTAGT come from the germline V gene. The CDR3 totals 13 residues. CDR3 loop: CASSDSDNNEQFF. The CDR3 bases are TGTGCCAGCAGTGACTCGGACAACAATGAGCAGTTCTTC.

DNA for the CDR3: TGTGCCAGCAGCCCTACTCTAGCGGATTCCTACAATGAGCAGTTCTTC. Its translation: CASSPTLADSYNEQFF. This sequence joins TRBV7-6 and TRBJ2-1; 7 nucleotides match TRBD2. The CDR3 sequence is 16 residues long. The V segment lost 5 bases and the J segment 1 base; nucleotides outside the gene matches: 8. Germline V gives CDR1 SGHVS, CDR2 FNYEAQ.

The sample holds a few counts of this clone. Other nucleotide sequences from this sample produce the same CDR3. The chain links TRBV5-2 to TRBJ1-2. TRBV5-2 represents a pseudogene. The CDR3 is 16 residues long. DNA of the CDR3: TGCGCCAGCAGCCAAGATCCCCCAGACTTGGACTATGGCTACACCTTC. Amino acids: CASSQDPPDLDYGYTF.

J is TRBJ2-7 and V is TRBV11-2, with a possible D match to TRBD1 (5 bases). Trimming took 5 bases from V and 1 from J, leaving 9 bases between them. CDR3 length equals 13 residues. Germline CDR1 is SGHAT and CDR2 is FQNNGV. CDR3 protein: CASSPGLSYEQYF. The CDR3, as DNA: TGTGCCAGCAGCCCAGGGTTATCCTACGAGCAGTACTTC.

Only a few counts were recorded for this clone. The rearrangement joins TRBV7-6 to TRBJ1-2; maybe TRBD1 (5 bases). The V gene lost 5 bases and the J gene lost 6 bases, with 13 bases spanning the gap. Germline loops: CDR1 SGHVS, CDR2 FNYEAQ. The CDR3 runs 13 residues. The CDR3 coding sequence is TGTGCCAGCAGCGAAGGGGTTGGGGATGGCTACACCTTC. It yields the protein CASSEGVGDGYTF. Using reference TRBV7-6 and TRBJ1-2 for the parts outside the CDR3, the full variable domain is GAGVSQSPRYKVTKRGQDVALRCDPISGHVSLYWYRQALGQGPEFLTYFNYEAQQDKSGLPNDRFSAERPEGSISTLTIQRTEQRDSAMYRCASSEGVGDGYTFGSGTRLTVV.

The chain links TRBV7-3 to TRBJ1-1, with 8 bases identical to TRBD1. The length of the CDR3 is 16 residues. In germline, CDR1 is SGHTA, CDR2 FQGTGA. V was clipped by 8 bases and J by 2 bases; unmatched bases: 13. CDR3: CASRVTGVTSNTEAFF. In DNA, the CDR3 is TGTGCCAGCCGGGTGACAGGGGTGACGTCCAACACTGAAGCTTTCTTT.

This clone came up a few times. The chain's CDR3 is CASSLGGRDTEAFF. DNA of the CDR3: TGTGCCAGTAGTCTCGGAGGCAGGGACACTGAAGCTTTCTTT. The genes are TRBV19 and TRBJ1-1; a possible D gene is TRBD1 (5 bases). V shed 5 bases and J shed 3 bases, with 13 bases lying between them. Germline V gene data show CDR1 as LNHDA and CDR2 as SQIVND (reference sequence). This CDR3 is 14 amino acids long.

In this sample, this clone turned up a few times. This CDR3 is CASRPDSAGNTIYF. CDR3 nucleotides: TGTGCCAGCAGGCCAGACAGTGCTGGAAACACCATATATTTT. The chain employs TRBV14 and TRBJ1-3, with D perhaps TRBD1 (5 bases). V was trimmed by 6 bases and J by 2 bases, leaving 11 bases between them. This CDR3 is built from 14 residues. Germline V CDR1 and CDR2: SGHDN, FVKESK.

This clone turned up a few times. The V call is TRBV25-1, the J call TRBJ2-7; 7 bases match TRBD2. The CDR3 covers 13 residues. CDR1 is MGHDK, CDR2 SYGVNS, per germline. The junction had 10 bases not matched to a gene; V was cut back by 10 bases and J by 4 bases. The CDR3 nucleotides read TGTGCCACCGGAGGCGCTAGCGGTTACGAGCAGTACTTC. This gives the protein CATGGASGYEQYF.

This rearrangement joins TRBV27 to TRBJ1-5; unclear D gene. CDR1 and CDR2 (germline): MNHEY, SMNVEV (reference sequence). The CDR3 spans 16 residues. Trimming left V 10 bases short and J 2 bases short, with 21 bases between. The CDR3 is CAISSDVPFGNQPQHF. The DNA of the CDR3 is TGTGCCATCTCCAGCGACGTCCCATTTGGCAATCAGCCCCAGCATTTT.

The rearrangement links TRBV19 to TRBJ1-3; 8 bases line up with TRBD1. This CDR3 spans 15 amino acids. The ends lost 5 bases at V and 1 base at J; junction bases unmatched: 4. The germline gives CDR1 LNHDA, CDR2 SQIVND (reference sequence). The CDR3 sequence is CASSRGQGSGNTIYF. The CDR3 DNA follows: TGTGCCAGTAGTCGCGGACAGGGATCTGGAAACACCATATATTTT.

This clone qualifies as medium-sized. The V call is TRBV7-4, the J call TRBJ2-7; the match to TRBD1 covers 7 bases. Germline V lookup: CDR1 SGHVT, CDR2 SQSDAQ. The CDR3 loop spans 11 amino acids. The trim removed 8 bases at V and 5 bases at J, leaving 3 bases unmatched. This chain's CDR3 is CASATGDEQYF. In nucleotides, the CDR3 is TGTGCCAGCGCAACAGGGGACGAGCAGTACTTC.

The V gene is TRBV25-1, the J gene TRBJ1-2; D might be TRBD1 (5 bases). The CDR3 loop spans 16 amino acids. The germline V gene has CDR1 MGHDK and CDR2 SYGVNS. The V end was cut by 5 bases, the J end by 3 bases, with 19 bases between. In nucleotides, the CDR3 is TGTGCCAGCAGTATACGCCCGACAGATTTCGACTATGGCTACACCTTC. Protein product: CASSIRPTDFDYGYTF.

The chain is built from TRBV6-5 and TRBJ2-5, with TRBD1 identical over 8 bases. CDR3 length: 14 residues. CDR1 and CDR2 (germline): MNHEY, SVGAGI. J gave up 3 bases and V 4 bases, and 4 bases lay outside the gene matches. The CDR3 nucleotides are TGTGCCAGCAGTTCCTTGGACAGGGAAGAGACCCAGTACTTC. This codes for CASSSLDREETQYF.

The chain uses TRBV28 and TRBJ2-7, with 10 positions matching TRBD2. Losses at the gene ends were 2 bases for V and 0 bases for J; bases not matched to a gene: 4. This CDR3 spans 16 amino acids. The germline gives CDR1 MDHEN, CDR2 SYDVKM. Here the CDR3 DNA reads TGTGCCAGCAGTTTAGAGTCTAGCGGGAGCTCCTACGAGCAGTACTTC. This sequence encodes CASSLESSGSSYEQYF.

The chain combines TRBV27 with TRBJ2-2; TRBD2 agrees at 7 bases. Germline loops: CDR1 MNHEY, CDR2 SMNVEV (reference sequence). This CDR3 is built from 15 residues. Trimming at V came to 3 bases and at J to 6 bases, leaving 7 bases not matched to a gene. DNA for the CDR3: TGTGCCAGCAGTTTCGAGGCGGGGGTGGCCGGGGAGCTGTTTTTT. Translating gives CASSFEAGVAGELFF.